This entry features one T cell receptor beta chain sequence. Antigen unknown. V gave up 8 bases and J gave up 6 bases, with 13 bases separating them. CDR1 and CDR2 from the germline V gene are SNHLY and FYNNEI. The CDR3 length is 12 residues. This table comes from immunoSEQ multiplex PCR, and its TCRdb copy is limited to in-frame clones, with some not included. Of 200,000 or so clones listed, 87% are singletons. These data belong to a study of T cell responses to AZD1222 COVID-19 vaccine. Notes on the study in general: Two doses of AZD1222 preceded a rise in Spike-specific TCR breadth and depth.

Source: peripheral blood, taken on day 0 of MenACWY control vaccination. The chain links TRBV2 to TRBJ2-5; D is ambiguous. This receptor was identified in an adult in good health. In nucleotides, the CDR3 is TGTGCCAGCTACTCGTTGTTGAAGACCCAGTACTTC. Its protein is CASYSLLKTQYF. Supplemented by reference TRBV2 and TRBJ2-5, the full variable domain reads EPEVTQTPSHQVTQMGQEVILRCVPISNHLYFYWYRQILGQKVEFLVSFYNNEISEKSEIFDDQFSVERPDGSNFTLKIRSTKLEDSAMYFCASYSLLKTQYFGPGTRLLVL.